The rows below give T cell receptor beta chains drawn from one sample of a study of shared clonotypes between healthy human individuals. The method was immunoSEQ multiplex PCR; TCRdb's version includes in-frame clones alone and lacks a portion of them. The profile shows about 2 million clones, over 85% of them singletons. The sample taken for sequencing was naive CD4+ T cells sorted from blood. Every receptor here comes from a man between 18 and 35 years old in good health. Each CDR3 is given with its conserved first and last residue. D genes are given only for firm matches. The size of a clone is reported for some rows only, either as once, few or many, or as a class for expanded clones.

.	TRBJ2-7	TRBV7-2	.	CASSLNRGAYEQYF	TGTGCCAGCAGCTTAAACCGGGGTGCCTACGAGCAGTACTTC
TRBD1	TRBJ1-1	TRBV19	.	CASSGDRGWNTEAFF	TGTGCCAGTAGTGGGGACAGGGGTTGGAACACTGAAGCTTTCTTT
TRBD1	TRBJ1-5	TRBV10-3	.	CAISPGQQGMRQPQHF	TGTGCCATCAGTCCGGGGCAACAGGGGATGCGACAGCCCCAGCATTTT
.	TRBJ1-6	TRBV11-2	.	CAIPGVLHNSPLHF	TGTGCCATACCGGGGGTCCTACATAATTCACCCCTCCACTTT
TRBD1	TRBJ1-4	TRBV5-1	once	CASSSHRGRTNEKLFF	TGCGCCAGCAGCTCCCACAGGGGGCGGACTAATGAAAAACTGTTTTTT
TRBD2	TRBJ2-5	TRBV19	.	CASSMGRGQETQYF	TGTGCCAGTAGTATGGGGAGGGGCCAAGAGACCCAGTACTTC
TRBD1	TRBJ1-6	TRBV28	.	CASRLTGTGASPLHF	TGTGCCAGCAGGTTAACCGGGACAGGGGCTTCACCCCTCCACTTT
TRBD1	TRBJ1-2	TRBV30	.	CAWDRANYGYTF	TGTGCCTGGGACAGGGCTAACTATGGCTACACCTTC
.	TRBJ2-2	TRBV30	once	CAWSPRTGELFF	TGTGCCTGGAGTCCTCGCACCGGGGAGCTGTTTTTT
.	TRBJ1-6	TRBV18	.	CASSPLSSSYNSPLHF	TGTGCCAGCTCACCACTGTCCAGCTCCTATAATTCACCCCTCCACTTT
TRBD1	TRBJ2-4	TRBV19	.	CASTRGQGLAKNIQYF	TGTGCCAGTACCCGGGGACAGGGATTAGCCAAAAACATTCAGTACTTC
.	TRBJ1-1	TRBV30	.	CAWSVLGGSTEAFF	TGTGCCTGGAGTGTTCTGGGGGGAAGTACTGAAGCTTTCTTT
TRBD1	TRBJ2-2	TRBV27	once	CASSLRQGNTGELFF	TGTGCCAGCAGTTTACGACAGGGGAACACCGGGGAGCTGTTTTTT
.	TRBJ2-3	TRBV5-1	.	CASSPATGDTQYF	TGCGCCAGCAGCCCTGCGACGGGAGATACGCAGTATTTT
.	TRBJ1-5	TRBV7-2	once	CASSLRDGNQPQHF	TGTGCCAGCAGCTTAAGGGACGGCAATCAGCCCCAGCATTTT
TRBD1	TRBJ2-7	TRBV19	.	CASSPSGQGNDEQYF	TGTGCCAGTAGTCCCTCGGGACAGGGGAATGACGAGCAGTACTTC
.	TRBJ2-3	TRBV5-8	.	CASSLWTTGSTDTQYF	TGTGCCAGCAGCTTGTGGACCACAGGGAGCACAGATACGCAGTATTTT
.	TRBJ1-5	TRBV5-5	.	CASSLDPGRGVNQPQHF	TGTGCCAGCAGCTTGGACCCTGGGAGAGGGGTCAATCAGCCCCAGCATTTT
.	TRBJ2-1	TRBV5-1	.	CASDQGSYNEQFF	TGCGCCAGCGATCAGGGGTCATACAATGAGCAGTTCTTC
TRBD1	TRBJ1-2	TRBV5-4	once	CASSLARTGLIYGYTF	TGTGCCAGCAGCTTGGCGAGGACAGGGCTTATCTATGGCTACACCTTC
.	TRBJ2-7	TRBV2	.	CASLFGGTTNYEQYF	TGTGCCAGCCTATTCGGCGGGACAACCAACTACGAGCAGTACTTC
TRBD1	TRBJ2-5	TRBV5-6	.	CASSPLGGSIQETQYF	TGTGCCAGCAGCCCCTTAGGGGGCTCAATACAAGAGACCCAGTACTTC
TRBD1	TRBJ2-7	TRBV6-1	.	CASSEEQGAYEQYF	TGTGCCAGCAGTGAAGAACAGGGGGCCTACGAGCAGTACTTC
TRBD2	TRBJ2-7	TRBV2	.	CASRAPGLPSGEQYF	TGTGCCAGCAGAGCGCCGGGACTACCGTCGGGGGAGCAGTACTTC
.	TRBJ2-2	TRBV6-5	.	CASSYYVDTGELFF	TGTGCCAGCAGTTACTACGTCGACACCGGGGAGCTGTTTTTT
.	TRBJ2-1	TRBV10-3	.	CAISEPEPGPTSYNEQFF	TGTGCCATCAGTGAGCCGGAACCGGGGCCTACCTCCTACAATGAGCAGTTCTTC
TRBD2	TRBJ2-2	TRBV30	.	CAWNPPGSSGDNTGELFF	TGTGCCTGGAATCCCCCGGGGTCTAGCGGAGACAACACCGGGGAGCTGTTTTTT
.	TRBJ2-7	TRBV28	.	CASSLRLYEQYF	TGTGCCAGCAGTTTAAGGTTATACGAGCAGTACTTC
.	TRBJ2-6	TRBV28	.	CASSSVLAGSSGANVLTF	TGTGCCAGCAGTTCTGTTTTGGCCGGAAGCTCTGGGGCCAACGTCCTGACTTTC
.	TRBJ1-6	TRBV30	.	CAWSVQRTSSSYNSPLHF	TGTGCCTGGAGCGTACAGAGGACATCGAGCTCCTATAATTCACCCCTCCACTTT
TRBD1	TRBJ1-2	TRBV9	.	CASSAMGGDRGTPYTF	TGTGCCAGCAGCGCAATGGGTGGGGACAGGGGTACCCCTTACACCTTC
.	TRBJ2-7	TRBV6-6	.	CASSSGRDGTYEQYF	TGTGCCAGCAGTTCGGGCAGGGACGGAACCTACGAGCAGTACTTC
.	TRBJ2-7	TRBV19	.	CASSRSYSLTYEQYF	TGTGCCAGTAGTAGGTCCTATTCACTTACCTACGAGCAGTACTTC
.	TRBJ1-6	TRBV25-1	.	CASSELGQSENSPLHF	TGTGCCAGCAGTGAATTGGGTCAGAGTGAGAATTCACCCCTCCACTTT
.	TRBJ1-5	TRBV28	.	CASSLTGSWGNQPQHF	TGTGCCAGCAGTTTGACGGGCAGCTGGGGCAATCAGCCCCAGCATTTT
TRBD1	TRBJ1-4	TRBV5-4	.	CASSPGTATNEKLFF	TGTGCCAGCAGCCCTGGGACAGCAACTAATGAAAAACTGTTTTTT
.	TRBJ2-3	TRBV5-1	.	CASRGTVAATDTQYF	TGCGCCAGCAGAGGGACAGTAGCGGCCACAGATACGCAGTATTTT
TRBD2	TRBJ2-3	TRBV4-2	.	CASSQETSGGPTDTQYF	TGTGCCAGCAGCCAAGAGACTAGCGGGGGACCCACAGATACGCAGTATTTT
TRBD2	TRBJ2-5	TRBV28	.	CASSAVSGGGETQYF	TGTGCCAGCAGTGCGGTTAGCGGGGGAGGTGAGACCCAGTACTTC
TRBD2	TRBJ2-3	TRBV2	.	CASSDSGVSDTQYF	TGTGCCAGCAGTGATAGCGGGGTCTCAGATACGCAGTATTTT
.	TRBJ2-7	TRBV18	.	CASSPSSYEQYF	TGTGCCAGCTCACCATCGTCCTACGAGCAGTACTTC
.	TRBJ2-2	TRBV6-5	once	CASSRGAAGELFF	TGTGCCAGCAGTCGCGGTGCAGCCGGGGAGCTGTTTTTT
.	TRBJ2-5	TRBV5-4	.	CASSFTSRETQYF	TGTGCCAGCAGCTTCACGAGCCGGGAGACCCAGTACTTC
TRBD1	TRBJ2-7	TRBV5-1	.	CASSLIEAGGASEQYF	TGCGCCAGCAGCTTGATTGAGGCAGGGGGCGCATCCGAGCAGTACTTC
.	TRBJ2-7	TRBV6-5	once	CASKGGGYEQYF	TGTGCCAGCAAGGGTGGGGGCTACGAGCAGTACTTC
.	TRBJ2-1	TRBV11-2	once	CASSLDLPPSPTFF	TGTGCCAGCAGCTTAGATCTTCCACCGTCGCCGACGTTCTTC
TRBD1	TRBJ2-3	TRBV30	.	CAWRAGGRDTDTQYF	TGTGCCTGGAGGGCAGGGGGTAGAGACACAGATACGCAGTATTTT
TRBD1	TRBJ1-2	TRBV7-8	.	CASSFPGQGSNGYTF	TGTGCCAGCAGCTTCCCGGGACAGGGATCCAATGGCTACACCTTC
.	TRBJ1-1	TRBV29-1	.	CSVVKGQANTEAFF	TGCAGCGTTGTAAAGGGGCAGGCTAACACTGAAGCTTTCTTT
.	TRBJ1-5	TRBV6-6	few	CASSPRGNQPQHF	TGTGCCAGCAGTCCTCGGGGGAATCAGCCCCAGCATTTT
.	TRBJ2-7	TRBV6-5	.	CASSYSTYYEQYF	TGTGCCAGCAGTTACTCGACTTACTACGAGCAGTACTTC
TRBD1	TRBJ1-2	TRBV7-6	.	CASSLRTGGVYGYTF	TGTGCCAGCAGCTTACGGACAGGGGGCGTCTATGGCTACACCTTC
.	TRBJ2-5	TRBV5-1	once	CASSFYRRQETQYF	TGCGCCAGCAGCTTTTACAGGCGCCAAGAGACCCAGTACTTC
.	TRBJ2-3	TRBV21-1	once	CASSKSGVSTDTQYF	TGTGCCAGCAGCAAATCTGGGGTTAGCACAGATACGCAGTATTTT